This T cell receptor (beta chain) is drawn from a study of blood T cell repertoires in COVID-19. Study in general: The United States, Italy and Spain provided the acute and convalescent COVID-19 samples. T cells, B-cell-depleted T cells, or PBMCs provided the cDNA or gDNA that served as material.

Authors' processing steps: Reference gene primers were amplified, and this amplification served to estimate nucleated cell counts. Profiling relied on immunoSEQ multiplex PCR, and the TCRdb table lists in-frame clones only, not all of them. From that table come the V and J calls and clone size; the DNA was used to work out D and trimming. The table includes around 220,000 clones, 70% to 85% detected once. There are a few counts of this clone. The CDR3 loop spans 12 amino acids. The germline V gene has CDR1 SQVTM and CDR2 ANQGSEA. Trimming shortened V by 8 bases and J by 1 base, and 10 bases separated the two germline ends.

The clonotype was recovered from a woman aged 40-49 years with active or convalescent COVID-19. The rearrangement links TRBV29-1 to TRBJ2-3; no firm D call. The source material was peripheral blood. CDR3 sequence: CSLEDGTDTQYF. CDR3 nucleotide sequence: TGCAGCTTGGAAGACGGCACAGATACGCAGTATTTT.